The T cell receptor beta chain described here comes from a study of human T cells and chemical hapten exposure. Germline V gene sequence: CDR1 SQVTM, CDR2 ANQGSEA. Trimming removed 3 bases from V and 7 bases from J; junction bases left unmatched: 5. CDR3 size: 12 residues. Stated time point: patch test 3, about 24 weeks after DPC sensitization. The treatment here: therapeutic diphenylcyclopropenone sensitization with weekly scalp DPC. Original analysis: TCR counts had a median of about 100,000 per sample and spanned about 20,000 to 750,000. From the RACE reads, TCRdb called clonotypes with MiXCR, one entry per CDR3 protein. Here the V and J calls rest on TCRdb's processing, not on the authors' analysis. The table has under 200,000 distinct CDR3 sequences, around a quarter seen once; the top ten hold approximately 2.1%.

This chain uses TRBV29-1 with TRBJ1-2; 7 bases map to TRBD1. The sequencing used whole blood, collected in connection with sensitization to the hapten diphenylcyclopropenone (DPC). This clonotype was obtained from a woman aged 18 to 35 with alopecia areata. Some clones in this sample may be carry-over from other donors' samples. For the CDR3, the DNA is TGCAGCGTTGATAAGACAGGGTTTGGCTACACCTTC. Its protein is CSVDKTGFGYTF.